The 23 T cell receptor beta chains below all came from one sample that was sequenced in a study of shared clonotypes between healthy human individuals (dated by TCRdb to about 2020). The library was prepared using the immunoSEQ multiplex PCR assay. TCRdb took over this immuneACCESS table, retaining in-frame rearrangements with V and J assigned. Such tables are incomplete; in checked studies, under half of the missing clones stem from an unresolved V gene, and the remainder is unexplained. The sample table records around 320,000 clones; around 90% of these occur just once. The ten top clones hold 15% to 20% of the sample. Sequenced input: memory CD8+ T cells sorted from blood. Explained via the paper, the cell subset or site label denotes: CD45RO+ cells pooled with CCR7-negative TemRA cells. These receptors all stem from a man in his late teens or twenties in good health.

The rearrangement joins TRBV4-3 to TRBJ2-3; D is tentatively TRBD1 or TRBD2 (5 bases each). V dropped 2 bases and J dropped 6 bases, with 15 bases sitting between them. The CDR3 runs 15 residues. CDR1 is LGHNA, CDR2 YSLEER, per germline. Here the CDR3 DNA reads TGCGCCAGCAGCCAATCCCGGGGCGCCAGTGATACGCAGTATTTT. Protein: CASSQSRGASDTQYF.

In the case of this clone: Other DNA sequences from this sample encode an identical CDR3 as well. Here the CDR3 reads CASSVGGSTDTQYF. The CDR3 DNA is TGTGCCAGCAGCGTGGGGGGTAGCACAGATACGCAGTATTTT. The chain couples TRBV9 to TRBJ2-3; possibly TRBD2 for D (6 bases). Per the germline V gene, CDR1 is SGDLS and CDR2 is YYNGEE. V was cut by 2 bases and J by 0 bases, with 7 bases left in between. This CDR3 has 14 residues.

The rearrangement joins TRBV15 to TRBJ2-7; TRBD1 is a possible D gene (6 bases). The ends were cut back, 5 bases at V and 7 bases at J, with 18 bases in the middle. The CDR3 runs to 14 residues. CDR1 is LNHNV and CDR2 is YYDKDF in the germline V gene (reference sequence). The DNA of the CDR3 is TGTGCCACCAGCGGCTGGGGGCAAATGGGAGAGCAGTACTTC. This gives the protein CATSGWGQMGEQYF.

The genes are TRBV5-1 and TRBJ2-5; 7 bases line up with TRBD1. This CDR3 is 15 amino acids long. V was pared by 5 bases and J by 5 bases, with 12 bases of the junction left unmatched. Germline lookup yields CDR1 SGHRS and CDR2 YFSETQ. As DNA, the CDR3 is TGCGCCAGCAGAACCGGGACAGCCCGTCGGGAGACCCAGTACTTC. Translation: CASRTGTARRETQYF.

This chain links TRBV21-1 with TRBJ2-2. TRBV21-1 is shown as a pseudogene. This CDR3 contains 17 residues. The CDR3 DNA is TGTGCCAGCAGGAATGGATGCGAAAAAGATAGGCCCGGGGAGCTGTTTTTT. Translation: CASRNGCEKDRPGELFF.

As concerns this clone: A read error may account for a junction end that differs from germline. V usage is TRBV7-7 and J usage is TRBJ2-1, with TRBD1 identical over 7 bases. This CDR3 region has 19 residues. Germline CDR1 and CDR2: SSHAT and FNYEAQ (reference sequence). Here the CDR3 reads CASSLFPPFVGTEDNEQFF. For the CDR3, the DNA is TGTGCTAGCAGCTTATTTCCCCCCTTTGTAGGGACAGAAGACAATGAGCAGTTCTTC.

The V gene is TRBV4-3, the J gene TRBJ2-1; 7 nucleotides align to TRBD1. The CDR3 runs 18 residues. V shed 0 bases, J shed 2 bases, and the junction held 10 bases outside the gene matches. Germline-derived CDR1 and CDR2 are LGHNA and YSLEER. The CDR3 loop is CASSQEAIQGTAYNEQFF. The CDR3 DNA follows: TGCGCCAGCAGCCAAGAAGCAATCCAAGGGACAGCCTACAATGAGCAGTTCTTC.

The sample holds one count of this clone. The chain uses TRBV4-1 and TRBJ2-5, with a weak D call TRBD1 (6 bases). The CDR3 runs 17 residues. CDR1 and CDR2 (germline): MGHRA, YSYEKL. The V and J ends lost 1 base and 5 bases respectively, with 20 bases between them. The CDR3 is CASSQGMRQEAGETQYF. The CDR3 region has the DNA TGCGCCAGCAGCCAAGGAATGAGACAGGAGGCCGGGGAGACCCAGTACTTC.

The chain employs TRBV12-5 and TRBJ1-5, with D perhaps matching TRBD1 (6 bases). Germline V CDR1 and CDR2: LGHNT, FRNRAP. CDR3 length equals 17 residues. Trimming took 1 base from V and 7 from J, leaving 20 bases between them. The CDR3 region is CASGLAKWGGREQPQHF. Written as DNA, the CDR3 is TGTGCTAGTGGTTTGGCCAAATGGGGGGGGCGCGAGCAGCCCCAGCATTTT.

This clone was observed a few times. As DNA, the CDR3 is TGTGCTAGTGGTTTGTCGGGACAGGATGCGTACTATGGCTACACCTTC. Translated, it gives CASGLSGQDAYYGYTF. V gene TRBV12-5 combines with J gene TRBJ1-2; 8 nucleotides line up with TRBD1. Germline values: CDR1 LGHNT, CDR2 FRNRAP. CDR3 length equals 16 residues. With 2 bases clipped from V and 3 bases from J, the junction kept 8 bases outside the gene matches.

This clone was seen once. The chain employs TRBV4-3 and TRBJ1-6, with TRBD1 matching 8 bases. The CDR3 runs 15 residues. After removal of 0 bases from V and 10 bases from J, the junction contained 5 bases not matched to a gene. Germline CDR1 reads LGHNA; CDR2 reads YSLEER. DNA for the CDR3: TGCGCCAGCAGCCAAGAATCAGGGGGCTACTCACCCCTCCACTTT. Its protein product is CASSQESGGYSPLHF.

The rearrangement joins TRBV15 to TRBJ2-7; D perhaps matches TRBD2 (6 bases). The V end was cut by 3 bases, the J end by 1 base, with 13 bases between. CDR1 is LNHNV, CDR2 YYDKDF, per germline (reference sequence). The CDR3 loop spans 15 amino acids. The CDR3 loop reads CATSSPPEGSYEQYF. The CDR3 region has the DNA TGTGCCACCAGCAGCCCACCGGAGGGATCCTACGAGCAGTACTTC.

The chain employs TRBV6-1 and TRBJ2-7; D is unclear. Germline assignment: CDR1 MNHNS and CDR2 SASEGT. V gave up 6 bases and J gave up 4 bases, with 19 bases separating them. The CDR3 extends over 15 amino acids. DNA for the CDR3: TGTGCCAGCAGCGATTTGTCATTTTCATCTTACGAGCAGTACTTC. Its translation: CASSDLSFSSYEQYF.

The rearrangement joins TRBV7-9 to TRBJ2-2; D not resolved. V was shortened by 0 bases and J by 1 base, with 15 bases between the two germline ends. CDR3 length: 18 residues. Germline values: CDR1 SEHNR, CDR2 FQNEAQ (reference sequence). The CDR3 here is CASSLAGPLTVNTGELFF. Here the CDR3 DNA reads TGTGCCAGCAGCTTAGCGGGCCCCCTCACAGTGAACACCGGGGAGCTGTTTTTT.

The chain carries TRBV9 and TRBJ1-3; TRBD1 is a possible D gene (6 bases). V gave up 4 bases and J gave up 0 bases, with 8 bases separating them. Germline V gene lookup returns CDR1 SGDLS and CDR2 YYNGEE. This CDR3 spans 14 amino acids. For the CDR3, the DNA is TGTGCCAGCAGCCCACAGGGCTCTGGAAACACCATATATTTT. This translates into CASSPQGSGNTIYF.

The V call is TRBV5-1, the J call TRBJ2-2, with TRBD1 identical over 7 bases. This CDR3 has 16 residues. The germline CDR1 and CDR2 sequences are SGHRS and YFSETQ. V dropped 3 bases and J dropped 2; count of bases not matched to a gene: 7. CDR3 coding DNA: TGCGCCAGCAGCTCGGACAGGAGACTAAACACCGGGGAGCTGTTTTTT. Its translation: CASSSDRRLNTGELFF. The complete variable domain, with remaining parts taken from reference TRBV5-1 and TRBJ2-2, reads KAGVTQTPRYLIKTRGQQVTLSCSPISGHRSVSWYQQTPGQGLQFLFEYFSETQRNKGNFPGRFSGRQFSNSRSEMNVSTLELGDSALYLCASSSDRRLNTGELFFGEGSRLTVL.

The rearrangement links TRBV5-6 to TRBJ2-1; the D gene could be TRBD1 or TRBD2 (5 bases each). V was cut by 4 bases and J by 8 bases, with 19 bases left in between. The germline V gene encodes CDR1 SGHDT and CDR2 YYEEEE. The CDR3 has 15 residues. CDR3 in DNA: TGTGCCAGCAGCCTGCCGGGGCAGGGAGCCCATGAGCAGTTCTTC. Translating it yields CASSLPGQGAHEQFF.

The chain employs TRBV5-1 and TRBJ2-1; 9 bases are a match to TRBD1. This CDR3 comprises 15 residues. Germline V CDR1 and CDR2: SGHRS, YFSETQ. The trim removed 4 bases at V and 3 bases at J, leaving 5 bases unmatched. DNA for the CDR3: TGCGCCAGCAGCAACCGGGACAGGGTCTACAATGAGCAGTTCTTC. It encodes CASSNRDRVYNEQFF.

The CDR3 spells CASSLLQGNQPQHF. The CDR3, as DNA: TGTGCCAGCAGTTTACTTCAGGGCAATCAGCCCCAGCATTTT. This chain joins TRBV27 and TRBJ1-5; D gene unclear. Deletions cut 2 bases from V and 2 bases from J, with 7 bases between. Germline values: CDR1 MNHEY, CDR2 SMNVEV (reference sequence). This CDR3 has 14 residues.

The genes are TRBV9 and TRBJ2-7; D is perhaps TRBD1 or TRBD2 (5 bases each). Trimming stripped 0 bases from V and 4 bases from J, with 14 bases between. CDR1 and CDR2 from the germline V gene are SGDLS and YYNGEE. This CDR3 comprises 15 residues. As DNA, the CDR3 is TGTGCCAGCAGCGTAGCCGGGGCCCATGGGTACGAGCAGTACTTC. This sequence encodes CASSVAGAHGYEQYF.

The rearrangement uses TRBV5-1 and TRBJ1-2, with D unclear. From germline, CDR1 is SGHRS and CDR2 YFSETQ. This CDR3 comprises 11 residues. V was shortened by 0 bases and J by 14 bases, with 11 bases between the two germline ends. CDR3 amino acids: CASSLAWRRTF. In DNA form, the CDR3 reads TGCGCCAGCAGCTTGGCCTGGCGGAGGACCTTC.

This sequence joins TRBV6-5 and TRBJ1-6; unclear D gene. Germline V gives CDR1 MNHEY, CDR2 SVGAGI. Trimming shortened V by 3 bases and J by 9 bases, and 15 bases separated the two germline ends. The length of the CDR3 is 15 residues. Here the CDR3 reads CASSYKLEGGSPLHF. In DNA, the CDR3 is TGTGCCAGCAGTTATAAGCTTGAGGGAGGTTCACCCCTCCACTTT.

The rearrangement uses TRBV7-9 and TRBJ2-1; 8 bases align to TRBD2. CDR3 size: 16 residues. J was trimmed by 6 bases and V by 2 bases; bases with no gene match: 9. Germline-derived CDR1 and CDR2 are SEHNR and FQNEAQ (reference sequence). CDR3 nucleotides: TGTGCCAGCAGCTTACTTGGTCAGCGGGAGTTCAATGAGCAGTTCTTC. Its protein product is CASSLLGQREFNEQFF.